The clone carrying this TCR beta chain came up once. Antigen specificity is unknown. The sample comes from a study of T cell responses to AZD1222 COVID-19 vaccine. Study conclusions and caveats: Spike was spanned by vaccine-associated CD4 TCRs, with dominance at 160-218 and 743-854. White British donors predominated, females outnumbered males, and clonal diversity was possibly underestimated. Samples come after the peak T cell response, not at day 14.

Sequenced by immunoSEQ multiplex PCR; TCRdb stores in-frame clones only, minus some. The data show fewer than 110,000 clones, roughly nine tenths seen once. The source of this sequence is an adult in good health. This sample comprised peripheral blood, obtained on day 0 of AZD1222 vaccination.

CDR3 sequence: CASIRSTGPASLFF. The CDR3 nucleotides read TGTGCCAGCATCAGATCGACAGGCCCGGCTAGCCTGTTTTTT. The chain couples TRBV5-8 to TRBJ1-4; D is possibly TRBD1 (6 bases). CDR3 length: 14 amino acids. The germline V gene encodes CDR1 SGHTS and CDR2 YDEGEE. V lost 6 bases and J 14 bases, leaving 23 bases between the germline ends.